This T cell receptor (beta chain) was sequenced in a study of T cells after yellow fever vaccination. Study information: SMART-Seq v4 Ultra Low Input served to prepare low-cell-number fractions.

Conversion of TCR transcripts into cDNA relied on 5'RACE template switching, which added a universal primer site and UMIs. TCRdb ran MiXCR on the 5' RACE reads and lists one entry per CDR3 protein. The sample has approximately 110,000 distinct CDR3 sequences, more than 6.5% seen once. The table lists this clonotype with many counts. Its target is not known. Study-wide results and limits: By day 5 rather than day 15, the secondary response had peaked, though it was weaker.

In germline, CDR1 is DFQATT, CDR2 SNEGSKA (reference sequence). Trimming shortened V by 2 bases and J by 2 bases, and 12 bases separated the two germline ends. The CDR3 contains 14 residues. The source material was CD4+ T cells sorted from PBMCs, sampled around 10 days after the first yellow fever vaccination. This chain joins TRBV20-1 and TRBJ2-5; D gene ambiguous. This sequence originates from a man aged 18 to 29 who received the YFV17D yellow fever vaccine. CDR3 region: CSARRSGIQETQYF. The CDR3 DNA reads TGCAGTGCTAGACGATCTGGCATACAAGAGACCCAGTACTTC.